Below are 12 T cell receptor beta chains sequenced from a single sample in a study of shared clonotypes between healthy human individuals. Sequencing used immunoSEQ multiplex PCR; TCRdb keeps in-frame clones, though not all of them. Of roughly 2 million clones in the sample, approximately 94% were seen once. Naive CD8 cells were CD45RO-negative, positively selected for CCR7, excluding terminally differentiated effector memory CD45RA+ cells. The sample consisted of naive CD8+ T cells sorted from blood. These TCRs come from a man aged 18 to 30 in good health.

V is TRBV6-5 and J is TRBJ1-1; D possibly corresponds to TRBD1 (5 bases). Germline V gives CDR1 MNHEY, CDR2 SVGAGI. Trimming left V 7 bases short and J 1 base short, with 16 bases between. The CDR3 spans 15 residues. CDR3 residues: CASTQVFRGNTEAFF. DNA for the CDR3: TGTGCCAGCACTCAGGTTTTTAGGGGGAACACTGAAGCTTTCTTT.

The chain uses TRBV27 and TRBJ2-3, with TRBD2 matching over 9 bases. J was trimmed by 3 bases and V by 5 bases; bases with no gene match: 9. This CDR3 is built from 16 residues. CDR1 and CDR2 (germline): MNHEY, SMNVEV (reference sequence). CDR3 nucleotides: TGTGCCAGCAGTCCCCGGGCTAGCGGGAAAACAGATACGCAGTATTTT. This codes for CASSPRASGKTDTQYF.

This clone occurred once. The V and J genes are TRBV6-1 and TRBJ2-7, with D hard to call. The V gene's germline CDR1 is MNHNS and CDR2 SASEGT. V lost 2 bases and J lost 0, with 14 bases in between. CDR3 length: 16 amino acids. CDR3 sequence: CASSEFRGVGSYEQYF. CDR3 sequence (DNA): TGTGCCAGCAGTGAATTCCGTGGGGTCGGCTCCTACGAGCAGTACTTC.

As DNA, the CDR3 is TGTGCCAGCAGCTTCGGGACAGGGTCTGCCAATGAGCAGTTCTTC. Translated: CASSFGTGSANEQFF. The chain has TRBV5-6 and TRBJ2-1; 9 bases are shared with TRBD1. Per germline, CDR1 SGHDT and CDR2 YYEEEE. V was pared by 2 bases and J by 6 bases, with 6 bases of the junction left unmatched. The length of the CDR3 is 15 residues.

The chain recombines TRBV6-6 with TRBJ2-1; D is possibly TRBD1 (6 bases). CDR1 and CDR2 (germline): MNHNY, SVGAGI (reference sequence). CDR3 size: 16 residues. With 6 bases removed from V and 6 bases from J, the gap between germline ends came to 21 bases. The CDR3 bases are TGTGCCAGCAGAGCAAGCACGGGACAAAGTAGCAATGAGCAGTTCTTC. Its translation: CASRASTGQSSNEQFF.

Regarding this clone: In the same sample, other DNA sequences code for this CDR3. The chain uses TRBV7-9 and TRBJ1-2; D not resolved. The CDR3 is 13 residues long. Germline-derived CDR1 and CDR2 are SEHNR and FQNEAQ (reference sequence). Trimming left V 1 base short and J 3 bases short, with 6 bases between. The CDR3 DNA reads TGTGCCAGCAGCTTAGGAGAGGACTATGGCTACACCTTC. Its protein is CASSLGEDYGYTF. The whole variable domain, filled in from reference TRBV7-9 and TRBJ1-2, reads DTGVSQNPRHKITKRGQNVTFRCDPISEHNRLYWYRQTLGQGPEFLTYFQNEAQLEKSRLLSDRFSAERPKGSFSTLEIQRTEQGDSAMYLCASSLGEDYGYTFGSGTRLTVV.

As to this clone: Other DNA variants within this sample encode the same CDR3. The chain carries TRBV6-4 and TRBJ2-1; TRBD2 aligns across 7 bases. The V gene's germline CDR1 is MRHNA and CDR2 SNTAGT. The trim removed 4 bases at V and 0 bases at J, leaving 3 bases unmatched. The CDR3 has 15 amino acids. The CDR3 coding sequence is TGTGCCAGCAGTGCGCGGGAGAGCTCCTACAATGAGCAGTTCTTC. Its protein product is CASSARESSYNEQFF.

This clone was counted a single time. V and J are TRBV6-5 and TRBJ1-5; possibly TRBD1 for D (5 bases). Trimming took off 2 bases at V and 1 base at J, with 9 bases between the two ends. There are 15 residues in the CDR3. Per the germline V gene, CDR1 is MNHEY and CDR2 is SVGAGI. The CDR3 protein is CASSYDRYSNQPQHF. As DNA, the CDR3 is TGTGCCAGCAGTTACGACAGATACAGCAATCAGCCCCAGCATTTT.

The chain recombines TRBV7-8 with TRBJ2-2, with D maybe TRBD1 (5 bases). Germline CDR1 and CDR2: SGHVS and FQNEAQ. V shed 5 bases and J shed 2 bases, with 12 bases lying between them. This CDR3 is 15 amino acids long. CDR3 protein: CASSQWGGNTGELFF. The CDR3 DNA is TGTGCCAGCAGCCAGTGGGGCGGTAACACCGGGGAGCTGTTTTTT. The variable domain in full, with the rest retrieved from reference TRBV7-8 and TRBJ2-2, is GAGVSQSPRYKVAKRGQDVALRCDPISGHVSLFWYQQALGQGPEFLTYFQNEAQLDKSGLPSDRFFAERPEGSVSTLKIQRTQQEDSAVYLCASSQWGGNTGELFFGEGSRLTVL.

The V and J genes are TRBV6-6 and TRBJ2-1, with a weak D call TRBD1 (5 bases). CDR3 length: 13 amino acids. Germline V lookup: CDR1 MNHNY, CDR2 SVGAGI (reference sequence). Trimming took off 2 bases at V and 9 bases at J, with 11 bases between the two ends. This chain's CDR3 is CASSYQGGGEQFF. The CDR3 DNA reads TGTGCCAGCAGTTACCAGGGCGGCGGTGAGCAGTTCTTC.

The rearrangement links TRBV27 to TRBJ2-3; unclear D gene. The V gene lost 6 bases and the J gene lost 7 bases, with 20 bases spanning the gap. Germline loops: CDR1 MNHEY, CDR2 SMNVEV (reference sequence). The CDR3 totals 15 residues. CDR3 sequence reads: CASSPNPRPTHTQYF. DNA of the CDR3: TGTGCCAGCAGCCCCAACCCCAGGCCTACTCATACGCAGTATTTT.

The chain links TRBV9 to TRBJ2-1, with 8 bases matching TRBD1. The CDR3 covers 15 residues. The V gene end was trimmed by 3 bases and the J gene end by 1 base; junction bases not matched to a gene: 3. The germline gives CDR1 SGDLS, CDR2 YYNGEE. CDR3 bases: TGTGCCAGCAGCGAACAGGGGGTTTCCTACAATGAGCAGTTCTTC. It is translated as CASSEQGVSYNEQFF.